This entry is about one T cell receptor (beta chain). Germline values: CDR1 MDHEN, CDR2 SYDVKM. Trimming shortened V by 7 bases and J by 0 bases, and 9 bases separated the two germline ends. The CDR3 totals 13 residues. TCRdb's table, derived via immunoSEQ multiplex PCR, lists solely in-frame clones and lacks some. The top ten hold less than 2% of the sample, which has some 400,000 clones, 89% seen once. This specimen comes from a study of blood T cell repertoires in COVID-19. J is TRBJ1-2 and V is TRBV28; D gene uncertain. Specimen: PBMCs or T cells enriched from blood (not recorded which). The source is a woman in her twenties or thirties who had recovered from COVID-19. Written as DNA, the CDR3 is TGTGCCAGCATAGAGGAGTCTAACTATGGCTACACCTTC. This translates into CASIEESNYGYTF.